The 19 T cell receptor beta chains reported below all come from one sample, sequenced in a study of response to subunit inactivated influenza vaccine. In TCRdb, the RT-PCR reads were re-called with MiXCR into one record per CDR3 protein. The sample yields about 700,000 distinct CDR3 sequences, more than 15% seen once. Sequenced here: PBMCs from blood, sampled roughly 12 days after vaccination. These receptors were collected from a man in his fifties or sixties who received an inactivated influenza vaccine.

In its sample, this clonotype was seen a few times. The CDR3 region has the DNA TGCGCCAGCAGCCAAGTGTTTGTAGGGAACGAGGAGCAGTTCTTC. Its translation is CASSQVFVGNEEQFF. This rearrangement joins TRBV4-3 to TRBJ2-1; D gene unclear. Trimming removed 1 base from V and 10 bases from J, with 17 bases in between. This CDR3 spans 15 amino acids. Germline-derived CDR1 and CDR2 are LGHNA and YSLEER.

V and J are TRBV20-1 and TRBJ2-6, with unresolved D. The CDR3 covers 14 residues. Germline V gene data show CDR1 as DFQATT and CDR2 as SNEGSKA (reference sequence). Trimming removed 6 bases at V and 0 bases at J, with 9 bases between. This CDR3 reads CSAFQSSGANVLTF. Here the CDR3 DNA reads TGCAGTGCCTTCCAGAGCTCTGGGGCCAACGTCCTGACTTTC.

The J gene is TRBJ1-5, the V gene TRBV7-9; 8 bases are shared with TRBD1. With 2 bases clipped from V and 5 bases from J, the junction kept 11 bases outside the gene matches. The CDR3 length is 17 residues. CDR1 is SEHNR, CDR2 FQNEAQ, per germline (reference sequence). The CDR3 sequence is CASSLSQGAIDDQPQHF. The CDR3 DNA reads TGTGCCAGCAGCTTATCCCAGGGGGCAATCGACGATCAGCCCCAGCATTTT.

The J gene is TRBJ1-2, the V gene TRBV27, with D possibly being TRBD1 (5 bases). Trimming shortened V by 3 bases and J by 0 bases, and 17 bases separated the two germline ends. This CDR3 has 17 residues. The germline V gene has CDR1 MNHEY and CDR2 SMNVEV (reference sequence). This CDR3 reads CASSLDGWTIANYGYTF. In DNA, the CDR3 is TGTGCCAGCAGTTTGGACGGGTGGACAATAGCTAACTATGGCTACACCTTC.

The sample holds a few counts of this clonotype. The chain is built from TRBV14 and TRBJ2-1; D remains ambiguous. This CDR3 spans 13 amino acids. V lost 2 bases and J lost 9, with 11 bases in between. Per the germline V gene, CDR1 is SGHDN and CDR2 is FVKESK. The CDR3 DNA reads as TGTGCCAGCAGCCAACCAGATATCCCTGAGCAGTTCTTC. Protein: CASSQPDIPEQFF.

The rearrangement links TRBV27 to TRBJ2-1; D unclear. CDR1 MNHEY and CDR2 SMNVEV come from the germline V gene (reference sequence). V lost 1 base, J lost 7 bases, and 8 bases lay in between. The CDR3 loop spans 13 amino acids. CDR3 sequence (DNA): TGTGCCAGCAGTTTATGGCCGCAAAATGAGCAGTTCTTC. Translated, it gives CASSLWPQNEQFF.

This clonotype was found many times. The J gene is TRBJ2-5, the V gene TRBV27; D is possibly TRBD2 (5 bases). The V end lost 3 bases, the J end lost 5 bases, and 13 bases lay between the germline ends. The germline gives CDR1 MNHEY, CDR2 SMNVEV (reference sequence). This CDR3 region has 14 residues. The CDR3 coding sequence is TGTGCCAGCAGTTTGATGGGAGCTCGGGAGACCCAGTACTTC. Translating gives CASSLMGARETQYF.

The chain is built from TRBV14 and TRBJ1-1; D gene unclear. This CDR3 comprises 15 residues. Germline loops: CDR1 SGHDN, CDR2 FVKESK. With 4 bases removed from V and 7 bases from J, the gap between germline ends came to 19 bases. The CDR3 region is CASSLAGSIRGEAFF. CDR3 coding DNA: TGTGCCAGCAGCCTTGCGGGGTCTATCCGAGGTGAAGCTTTCTTT.

The J gene is TRBJ2-7, the V gene TRBV5-1; 9 positions match TRBD1. The CDR3 is made up of 18 amino acids. Looked up from germline, CDR1 is SGHRS and CDR2 is YFSETQ. With V trimmed by 2 bases and J by 4 bases, 16 bases remained unmatched. CDR3 residues: CASSFFGPGQGISYEQYF. CDR3 sequence (DNA): TGCGCCAGCAGCTTCTTCGGCCCGGGACAGGGAATATCTTACGAGCAGTACTTC.

This clonotype showed up just a few times. This chain connects TRBV15 to TRBJ1-1, with 10 bases identical to TRBD1. The J segment lost 5 bases and the V segment lost 4 bases, leaving 4 bases of the junction unmatched. CDR1 and CDR2 from the germline V gene are LNHNV and YYDKDF (reference sequence). The CDR3 totals 14 residues. The CDR3 DNA reads as TGTGCCACCAGCATGGACAGGGGGAGGACTGAAGCTTTCTTT. Protein sequence: CATSMDRGRTEAFF.

The chain has TRBV18 and TRBJ2-7, with 12 bases fitting TRBD2. Germline CDR1 reads KGHSH; CDR2 reads LQKENI. The V segment lost 4 bases and the J segment 2 bases; nucleotides outside the gene matches: 3. CDR3 length equals 15 residues. The CDR3 here is CASSRLAGETYEQYF. Here the CDR3 DNA reads TGTGCCAGCTCACGACTAGCGGGGGAAACCTACGAGCAGTACTTC. Supplemented by reference TRBV18 and TRBJ2-7, the full variable domain reads NAGVMQNPRHLVRRRGQEARLRCSPMKGHSHVYWYRQLPEEGLKFMVYLQKENIIDESGMPKERFSAEFPKEGPSILRIQQVVRGDSAAYFCASSRLAGETYEQYFGPGTRLTVT.

The rearrangement joins TRBV12-3 or TRBV12-4 to TRBJ1-1; D is unresolved. CDR3 size: 14 residues. Trimming removed 1 base from V and 4 bases from J, with 10 bases in between. The CDR3 sequence is CASSLEGFGTEAFF. CDR3 sequence (DNA): TGTGCCAGCAGTTTAGAAGGGTTTGGCACTGAAGCTTTCTTT.

This clonotype has just a few counts. V is TRBV20-1 and J is TRBJ2-7, with D possibly matching TRBD1 (5 bases). From germline, CDR1 is DFQATT and CDR2 SNEGSKA (reference sequence). V shed 3 bases and J shed 5 bases, with 11 bases lying between them. The CDR3 length is 12 residues. The CDR3 region is CSASNGADEQYF. In nucleotides, the CDR3 is TGCAGTGCTAGTAATGGGGCAGACGAGCAGTACTTC.

This clonotype occurred a few times. V usage is TRBV24-1 and J usage is TRBJ2-2; 11 positions agree with TRBD2. The V gene's germline CDR1 is KGHDR and CDR2 SFDVKD. The CDR3 contains 16 residues. The V segment lost 4 bases and the J segment 4 bases; nucleotides outside the gene matches: 4. CDR3 amino acids: CATSDPGTSGTGELFF. The DNA of the CDR3 is TGTGCCACCAGTGACCCCGGGACTAGCGGCACCGGGGAGCTGTTTTTT.

This chain connects TRBV20-1 to TRBJ2-4; D remains unclear. The CDR3 length is 13 residues. Germline V gene data show CDR1 as DFQATT and CDR2 as SNEGSKA (reference sequence). Trimming shortened V by 4 bases and J by 0 bases, and 7 bases separated the two germline ends. The CDR3 DNA is TGCAGTGCTAAGAGCCGAGCCAAAAACATTCAGTACTTC. Translating gives CSAKSRAKNIQYF.

Turning to this clonotype: A much larger clone sits a single nucleotide away, making a read error possible. The J gene is TRBJ2-5, the V gene TRBV28; D remains ambiguous. The germline V gene encodes CDR1 MDHEN and CDR2 SYDVKM. CDR3 length equals 13 residues. Trimming pared 5 bases from V and 5 bases from J, leaving 12 bases between. The CDR3: CASSGASHETQYF. The DNA of the CDR3 is TGTGCCAGCAGTGGTGCGTCCCATGAGACCCAGTACTTC.

This clonotype was seen only a few times. The chain carries TRBV12-3 or TRBV12-4 and TRBJ2-1; the match to TRBD2 covers 8 bases. CDR3 size: 17 residues. Trimming cost V 3 bases and J 4 bases; bases outside gene matches: 11. CDR3 sequence (DNA): TGTGCCAGCAGTTTGCTCGGCGGGGGGCAACCGTACAATGAGCAGTTCTTC. It is translated as CASSLLGGGQPYNEQFF.

This chain connects TRBV5-1 to TRBJ2-5; weak D call: TRBD2 (5 bases). Germline V gene lookup returns CDR1 SGHRS and CDR2 YFSETQ. Trimming cost V 1 base and J 4 bases, with 8 bases left between them. The CDR3 covers 13 residues. The CDR3 nucleotides read TGCGCCAGCAGCTTGCAGGCGGGAGAGACCCAGTACTTC. Its protein is CASSLQAGETQYF.

The chain is built from TRBV27 and TRBJ1-1; TRBD1 aligns across 9 bases. The CDR3 loop spans 14 amino acids. The trim removed 6 bases at V and 4 bases at J, leaving 6 bases unmatched. Germline CDR1 MNHEY, CDR2 SMNVEV (reference sequence). The CDR3 sequence is CASRKQGAGTEAFF. CDR3 sequence (DNA): TGTGCCAGCAGAAAACAGGGGGCGGGCACTGAAGCTTTCTTT.